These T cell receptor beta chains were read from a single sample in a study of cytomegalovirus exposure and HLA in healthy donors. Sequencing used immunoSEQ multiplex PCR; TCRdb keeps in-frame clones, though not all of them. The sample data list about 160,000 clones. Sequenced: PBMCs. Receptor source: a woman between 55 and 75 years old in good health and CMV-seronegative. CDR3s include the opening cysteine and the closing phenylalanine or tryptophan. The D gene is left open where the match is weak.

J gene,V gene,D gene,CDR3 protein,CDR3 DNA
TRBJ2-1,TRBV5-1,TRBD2,CATALAGAHNEQFF,TGCGCCACCGCACTAGCGGGAGCCCACAATGAGCAGTTCTTC
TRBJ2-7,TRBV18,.,CASSPSDRSEQYF,TGTGCCAGCTCACCATCAGACCGGAGCGAGCAGTACTTC
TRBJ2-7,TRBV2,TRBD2,CASSEWPAGGFEQYF,TGTGCCAGCAGTGAATGGCCAGCGGGGGGCTTCGAGCAGTACTTC
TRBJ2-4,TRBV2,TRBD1,CASSDGLGGNIQYF,TGTGCCAGCAGTGACGGCCTAGGGGGCAACATTCAGTACTTC
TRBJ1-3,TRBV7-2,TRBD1,CASSFQGVGNTIYF,TGTGCCAGCAGCTTCCAGGGGGTTGGAAACACCATATATTTT
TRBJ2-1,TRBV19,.,CASSIISSRSYNEQFF,TGTGCCAGTAGTATTATTTCTAGTAGGTCCTACAATGAGCAGTTCTTC
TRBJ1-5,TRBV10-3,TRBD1,CAISESMARGRGNQPQHF,TGTGCCATCAGTGAGTCGATGGCCAGGGGGCGAGGCAATCAGCCCCAGCATTTT
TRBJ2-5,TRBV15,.,CATSRGPQGGEETQYF,TGTGCCACCAGCAGAGGACCCCAAGGGGGGGAGGAGACCCAGTACTTC
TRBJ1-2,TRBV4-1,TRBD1,CASSPGQGLWYGYTF,TGCGCCAGCAGCCCTGGACAGGGATTATGGTATGGCTACACCTTC
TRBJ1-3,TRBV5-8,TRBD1,CASSLRTGGSGNTIYF,TGTGCCAGCAGCTTGCGGACAGGGGGCTCTGGAAACACCATATATTTT
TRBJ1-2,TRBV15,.,CATSRDTTLWGYTF,TGTGCCACCAGCAGAGATACGACTTTATGGGGCTACACCTTC
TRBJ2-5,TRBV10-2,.,CASRRVPSQETQYF,TGCGCCAGCAGGCGGGTCCCCTCCCAAGAGACCCAGTACTTC
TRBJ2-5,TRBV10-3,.,CAISEFSSGQETQYF,TGTGCCATCAGTGAGTTTTCTAGTGGGCAAGAGACCCAGTACTTC
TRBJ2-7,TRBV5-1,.,CASSLFSRPTPGEQYF,TGCGCCAGCAGCTTATTTTCCCGCCCGACGCCGGGCGAGCAGTACTTC
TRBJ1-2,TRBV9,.,CASSVAPGRDGYTF,TGTGCCAGCAGCGTGGCGCCGGGGAGGGATGGCTACACCTTC
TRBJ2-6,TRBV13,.,CACGLSGANVLTF,TGTGCCTGTGGACTCTCTGGGGCCAACGTCCTGACTTTC
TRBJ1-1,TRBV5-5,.,CASRDSLNTEAFF,TGTGCCAGCAGGGACAGCTTGAACACTGAAGCTTTCTTT
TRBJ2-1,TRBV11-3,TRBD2,CASSLSGRFYNEQFF,TGTGCCAGCAGCCTTAGCGGGAGATTCTACAATGAGCAGTTCTTC
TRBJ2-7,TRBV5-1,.,CASSLLGEQYF,TGCGCCAGCAGCTTGCTAGGAGAGCAGTACTTC
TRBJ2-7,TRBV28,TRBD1,CASTNRYRGSYEQYF,TGTGCCAGCACCAACCGTTACAGGGGCTCCTACGAGCAGTACTTC
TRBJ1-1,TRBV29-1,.,CSFRRQMNTEAFF,TGCAGCTTCCGAAGACAAATGAACACTGAAGCTTTCTTT
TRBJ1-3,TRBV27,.,CASRPTVGASGNTIYF,TGTGCCAGCAGACCTACAGTGGGGGCATCTGGAAACACCATATATTTT
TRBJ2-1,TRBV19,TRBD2,CASSVREGLAPNNEQFF,TGTGCCAGTAGTGTGCGGGAGGGCCTTGCCCCCAACAATGAGCAGTTCTTC
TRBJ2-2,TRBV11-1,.,CASSLLQRTTGELFF,TGTGCCAGCAGCCTCCTGCAGCGGACCACCGGGGAGCTGTTTTTT
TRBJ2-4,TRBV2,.,CASNPDSMDIQYF,TGTGCCAGCAACCCGGACTCCATGGACATTCAGTACTTC
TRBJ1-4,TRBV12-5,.,CASGLTVPNEKLFF,TGTGCTAGTGGTTTGACAGTACCTAATGAAAAACTGTTTTTT
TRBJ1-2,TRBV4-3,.,CASSHLLQGRGYTF,TGCGCCAGCAGCCATCTACTACAGGGCAGGGGCTACACCTTC
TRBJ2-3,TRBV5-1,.,CASSLAVGDTQYF,TGCGCCAGCAGCTTGGCTGTCGGGGATACGCAGTATTTT
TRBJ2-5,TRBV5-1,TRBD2,CASSLELAGGVETQYF,TGCGCCAGCAGCTTGGAGCTAGCGGGAGGCGTCGAGACCCAGTACTTC
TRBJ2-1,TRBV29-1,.,CSAGHRAVLYNEQFF,TGCAGCGCAGGACACAGGGCTGTCCTTTACAATGAGCAGTTCTTC
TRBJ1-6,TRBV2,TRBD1,CASTTGTGSSPLHF,TGTGCCAGCACGACCGGGACAGGGAGTTCCCCCCTCCACTTT
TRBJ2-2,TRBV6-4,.,CASTDRGGTNTGELFF,TGTGCCAGCACCGACCGAGGCGGTACGAACACCGGGGAGCTGTTTTTT
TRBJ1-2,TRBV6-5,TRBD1,CASSYSRDRGYGYTF,TGTGCCAGCAGTTACTCCCGGGACAGGGGCTATGGCTACACCTTC
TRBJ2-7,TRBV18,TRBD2,CASSLTSGHDYEQYF,TGTGCCAGCTCACTAACTAGCGGTCACGACTACGAGCAGTACTTC
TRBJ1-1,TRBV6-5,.,CASSHQGPRTEAFF,TGTGCCAGCAGTCACCAGGGGCCGAGAACTGAAGCTTTCTTT
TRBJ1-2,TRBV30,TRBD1,CAWSPTGYGYTF,TGTGCCTGGAGTCCGACAGGGTATGGCTACACCTTC
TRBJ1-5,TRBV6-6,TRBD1,CASSSPGQGNAPQHF,TGTGCCAGCAGCTCCCCGGGACAGGGGAATGCGCCCCAGCATTTT
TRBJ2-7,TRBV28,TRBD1,CASSPRGDRAHYEQYF,TGTGCCAGCAGTCCGAGGGGGGACAGGGCGCACTACGAGCAGTACTTC
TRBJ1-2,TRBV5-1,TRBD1,CASSLDRGRVYGYTF,TGCGCCAGCAGCCTGGACAGGGGGAGAGTCTATGGCTACACCTTC
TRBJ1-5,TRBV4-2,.,CASSQDGLISNQPQHF,TGTGCCAGCAGCCAAGATGGCCTGATTAGCAATCAGCCCCAGCATTTT
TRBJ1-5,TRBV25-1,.,CASRNSTALWEPQHF,TGTGCCAGCCGGAACTCGACAGCTCTGTGGGAGCCCCAGCATTTT
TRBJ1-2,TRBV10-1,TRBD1,CASSETGTVGYTF,TGCGCCAGCAGTGAAACGGGGACAGTTGGCTACACCTTC
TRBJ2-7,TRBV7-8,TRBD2,CASSRSGRSSYEQYF,TGTGCCAGCAGCCGTAGCGGGCGAAGCTCCTACGAGCAGTACTTC
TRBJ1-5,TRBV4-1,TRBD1,CASSHDRGNQPQHF,TGCGCCAGCAGCCACGACAGGGGCAATCAGCCCCAGCATTTT
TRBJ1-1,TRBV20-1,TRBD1,CSETGGTEAFF,TGCAGTGAAACAGGGGGCACTGAAGCTTTCTTT
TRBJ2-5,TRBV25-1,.,CASSESLGRGGQETQYF,TGTGCCAGCAGTGAATCGTTGGGTAGGGGGGGTCAAGAGACCCAGTACTTC
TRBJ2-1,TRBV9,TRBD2,CASSVSSGRAGNEQFF,TGTGCCAGCAGCGTCTCTAGCGGGAGGGCCGGCAATGAGCAGTTCTTC
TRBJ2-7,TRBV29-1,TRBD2,CSVEPGGSGRGYEQYF,TGCAGCGTTGAGCCAGGAGGGAGCGGGAGGGGTTACGAGCAGTACTTC
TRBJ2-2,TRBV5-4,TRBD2,CASSLAGVTGELFF,TGTGCCAGCAGCTTAGCGGGAGTCACCGGGGAGCTGTTTTTT
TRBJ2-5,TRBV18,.,CASSPSGDPGTQYF,TGTGCCAGCTCACCATCTGGTGATCCAGGGACCCAGTACTTC
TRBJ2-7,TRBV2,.,CASSDRFYEQYF,TGTGCCAGCAGTGACAGGTTCTACGAGCAGTACTTC
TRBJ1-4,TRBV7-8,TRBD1,CASFPFRGDRGREKLFF,TGTGCCAGCTTCCCCTTTAGGGGGGACAGGGGGAGAGAAAAACTGTTTTTT
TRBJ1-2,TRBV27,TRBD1,CASSQFSGTGIYGYTF,TGTGCCAGCAGTCAATTTTCCGGGACAGGCATCTATGGCTACACCTTC
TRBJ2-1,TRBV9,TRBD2,CASTEGLAGVRSYNEQFF,TGTGCCAGCACCGAGGGACTAGCGGGAGTCAGGTCCTACAATGAGCAGTTCTTC
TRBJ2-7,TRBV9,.,CASSPSGSRNEQYF,TGTGCCAGCAGCCCGAGCGGGTCTAGGAACGAGCAGTACTTC
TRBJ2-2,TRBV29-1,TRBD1,CSTTGAGGHTGELFF,TGCAGCACGACCGGAGCAGGGGGTCACACCGGGGAGCTGTTTTTT
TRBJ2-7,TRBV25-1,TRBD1,CASSEWGTGGGEEQYF,TGTGCCAGCAGTGAATGGGGGACAGGGGGCGGGGAAGAGCAGTACTTC
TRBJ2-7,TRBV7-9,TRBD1,CASSLAGTGVSYEQYF,TGTGCCAGCAGCTTAGCGGGGACAGGGGTCTCCTACGAGCAGTACTTC
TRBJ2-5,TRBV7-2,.,CASSLSDGGGTQYF,TGTGCCAGCAGCCTAAGTGATGGGGGAGGGACCCAGTACTTC